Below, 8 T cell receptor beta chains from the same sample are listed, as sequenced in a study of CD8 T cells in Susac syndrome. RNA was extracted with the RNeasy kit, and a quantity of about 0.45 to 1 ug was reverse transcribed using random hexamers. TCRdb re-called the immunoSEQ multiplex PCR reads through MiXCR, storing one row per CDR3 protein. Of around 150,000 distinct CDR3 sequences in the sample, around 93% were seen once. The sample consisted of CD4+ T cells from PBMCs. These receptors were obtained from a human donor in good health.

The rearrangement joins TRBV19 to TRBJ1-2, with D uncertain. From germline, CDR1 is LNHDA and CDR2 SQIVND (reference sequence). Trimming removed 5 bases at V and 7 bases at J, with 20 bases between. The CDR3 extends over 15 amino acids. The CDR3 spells CASSPTSAQRFGYTF. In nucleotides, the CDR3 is TGTGCCAGTAGTCCCACCTCAGCGCAGAGGTTTGGCTACACCTTC.

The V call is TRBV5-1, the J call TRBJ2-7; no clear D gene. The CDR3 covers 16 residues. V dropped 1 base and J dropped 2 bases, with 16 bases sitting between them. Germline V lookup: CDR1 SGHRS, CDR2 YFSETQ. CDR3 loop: CASSLTPDRTPYEQYF. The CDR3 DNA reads TGCGCCAGCAGCTTGACACCCGATAGAACTCCCTACGAGCAGTACTTC. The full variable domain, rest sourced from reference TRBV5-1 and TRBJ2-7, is KAGVTQTPRYLIKTRGQQVTLSCSPISGHRSVSWYQQTPGQGLQFLFEYFSETQRNKGNFPGRFSGRQFSNSRSEMNVSTLELGDSALYLCASSLTPDRTPYEQYFGPGTRLTVT.

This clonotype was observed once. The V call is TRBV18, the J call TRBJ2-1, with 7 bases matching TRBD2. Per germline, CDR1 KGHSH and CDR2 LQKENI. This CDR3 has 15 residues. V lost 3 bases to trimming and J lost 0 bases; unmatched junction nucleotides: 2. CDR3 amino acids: CASSPRGYSYNEQFF. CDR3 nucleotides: TGTGCCAGCTCACCGCGGGGGTACTCCTACAATGAGCAGTTCTTC.

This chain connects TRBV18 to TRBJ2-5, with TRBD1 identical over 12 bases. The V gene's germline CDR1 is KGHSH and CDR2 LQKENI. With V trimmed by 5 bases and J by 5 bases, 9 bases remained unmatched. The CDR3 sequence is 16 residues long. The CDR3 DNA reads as TGTGCCAGCTCAGCCCCGGGACAGGGGGCCGGGGAGACCCAGTACTTC. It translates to CASSAPGQGAGETQYF.

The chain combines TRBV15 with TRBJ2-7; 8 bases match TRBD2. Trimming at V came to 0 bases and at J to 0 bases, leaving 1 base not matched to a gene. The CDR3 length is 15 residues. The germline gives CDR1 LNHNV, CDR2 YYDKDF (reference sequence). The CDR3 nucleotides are TGTGCCACCAGCAGAGAGAGCGGGGGCTCCTACGAGCAGTACTTC. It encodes CATSRESGGSYEQYF.

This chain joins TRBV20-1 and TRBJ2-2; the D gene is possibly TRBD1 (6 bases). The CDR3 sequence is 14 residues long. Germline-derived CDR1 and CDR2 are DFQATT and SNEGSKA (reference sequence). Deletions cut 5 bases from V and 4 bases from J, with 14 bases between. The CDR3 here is CSAAGTLGTGELFF. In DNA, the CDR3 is TGCAGTGCTGCCGGGACACTCGGCACCGGGGAGCTGTTTTTT.

The DNA for the CDR3 is TGTGCCAGCAGTCCGGGAGGGGGGTCGTATGGCTACACCTTC. The encoded protein is CASSPGGGSYGYTF. The chain recombines TRBV5-6 with TRBJ1-2; possible D gene TRBD1, 6 bases. From germline, CDR1 is SGHDT and CDR2 YYEEEE. V shed 5 bases and J shed 5 bases, with 16 bases lying between them. This CDR3 spans 14 amino acids.

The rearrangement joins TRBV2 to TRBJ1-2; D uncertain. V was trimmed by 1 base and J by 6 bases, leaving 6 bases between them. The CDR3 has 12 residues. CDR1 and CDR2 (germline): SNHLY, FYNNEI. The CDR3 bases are TGTGCCAGCAGTGAAGAGGGAGATGGCTACACCTTC. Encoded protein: CASSEEGDGYTF.